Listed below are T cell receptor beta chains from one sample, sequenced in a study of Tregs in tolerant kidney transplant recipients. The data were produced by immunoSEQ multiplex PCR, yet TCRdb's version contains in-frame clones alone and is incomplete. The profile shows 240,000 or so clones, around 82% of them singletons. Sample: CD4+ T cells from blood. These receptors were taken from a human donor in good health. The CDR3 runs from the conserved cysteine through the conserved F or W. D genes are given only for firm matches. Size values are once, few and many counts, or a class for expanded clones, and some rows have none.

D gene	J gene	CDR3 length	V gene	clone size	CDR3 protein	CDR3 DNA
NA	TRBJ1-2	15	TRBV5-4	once	CASSSPGQINYGYTF	TGTGCCAGCAGCTCGCCGGGACAAATTAACTATGGCTACACCTTC
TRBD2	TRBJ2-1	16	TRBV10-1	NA	CASSRRTSGGYNEQFF	TGCGCCAGCAGCCGGCGGACTAGCGGGGGTTACAATGAGCAGTTCTTC
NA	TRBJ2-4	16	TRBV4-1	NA	CASSRLLLGWENIQYF	TGCGCCAGCAGCCGACTGCTTTTGGGCTGGGAAAACATTCAGTACTTC
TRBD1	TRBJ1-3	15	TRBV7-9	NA	CASSSGQGARNTIYF	TGTGCCAGCAGCTCAGGACAGGGGGCAAGAAACACCATATATTTT
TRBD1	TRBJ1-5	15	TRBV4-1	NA	CASSQGQGGNQPQHF	TGCGCCAGCAGCCAAGGACAGGGTGGAAATCAGCCCCAGCATTTT
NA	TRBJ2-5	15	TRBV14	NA	CASSQKDWVRETQYF	TGTGCCAGCAGCCAAAAAGACTGGGTGAGAGAGACCCAGTACTTC
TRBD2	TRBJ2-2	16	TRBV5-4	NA	CASSLGAGGPTGELFF	TGTGCCAGCAGCTTGGGAGCGGGAGGGCCTACCGGGGAGCTGTTTTTT
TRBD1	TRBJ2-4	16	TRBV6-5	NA	CASSFRQGGAKNIQYF	TGTGCCAGCAGTTTTAGACAGGGTGGAGCCAAAAACATTCAGTACTTC
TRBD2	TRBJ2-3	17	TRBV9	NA	CASSPGLAPPSTDTQYF	TGTGCCAGCAGCCCGGGACTAGCGCCTCCTTCCACAGATACGCAGTATTTT
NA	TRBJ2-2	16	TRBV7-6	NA	CASSLGWGSSTGELFF	TGTGCCAGCAGCTTAGGCTGGGGTTCGAGCACCGGGGAGCTGTTTTTT
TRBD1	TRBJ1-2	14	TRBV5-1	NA	CASSLEGAPYGYTF	TGCGCCAGCAGCTTGGAGGGGGCCCCCTATGGCTACACCTTC
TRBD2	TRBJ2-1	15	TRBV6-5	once	CASSLSGRAHNEQFF	TGTGCCAGCAGTCTTAGCGGGAGGGCCCACAATGAGCAGTTCTTC
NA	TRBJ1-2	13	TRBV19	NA	CASSLGQLYGYTF	TGTGCCAGTAGCCTTGGACAGCTCTATGGCTACACCTTC
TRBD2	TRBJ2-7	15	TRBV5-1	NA	CASSILAGGQYEQYF	TGCGCCAGCAGCATCCTAGCGGGGGGGCAGTACGAGCAGTACTTC
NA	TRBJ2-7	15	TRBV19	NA	CASSIEEGTTYEQYF	TGTGCCAGTAGTATAGAGGAAGGTACCACCTACGAGCAGTACTTC
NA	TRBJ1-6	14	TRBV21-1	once	CASSRHVYNSPLHF	TGTGCCAGCAGCAGACACGTATATAATTCACCCCTCCACTTT
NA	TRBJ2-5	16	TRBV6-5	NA	CASSYGAANYQETQYF	TGTGCCAGCAGTTACGGGGCCGCGAACTACCAAGAGACCCAGTACTTC
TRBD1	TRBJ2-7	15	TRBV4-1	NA	CASSQVGTGPYEQYF	TGCGCCAGCAGCCAAGTCGGGACAGGACCCTACGAGCAGTACTTC
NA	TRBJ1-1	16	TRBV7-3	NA	CASRSQSTGLNTEAFF	TGTGCCAGCAGGTCACAATCAACAGGGCTGAACACTGAAGCTTTCTTT
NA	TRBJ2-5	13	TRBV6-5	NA	CASSFGGQETQYF	TGTGCCAGCAGTTTTGGGGGGCAAGAGACCCAGTACTTC
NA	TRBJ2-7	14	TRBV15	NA	CATSNERRAQVQYF	TGTGCCACCAGCAACGAGCGCCGAGCTCAGGTGCAGTACTTC
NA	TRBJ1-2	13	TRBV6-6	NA	CASTPGLIYGYTF	TGTGCCAGCACCCCGGGACTGATCTATGGCTACACCTTC
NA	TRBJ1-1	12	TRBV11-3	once	CASSPNRGEAFF	TGTGCCAGCAGCCCTAACAGAGGTGAAGCTTTCTTT
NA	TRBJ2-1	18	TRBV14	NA	CASSRGGAFGSVYNEQFF	TGTGCCAGCAGCCGGGGCGGAGCGTTTGGGAGTGTATACAATGAGCAGTTCTTC
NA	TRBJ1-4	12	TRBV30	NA	CAGGGRDEKLFF	TGTGCCGGGGGGGGTCGGGATGAAAAACTGTTTTTT
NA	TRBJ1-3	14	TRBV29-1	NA	CSVFRDHSGNTIYF	TGCAGCGTGTTCCGGGACCACTCTGGAAACACCATATATTTT
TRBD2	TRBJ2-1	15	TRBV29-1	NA	CSVELPGLAFNEQFF	TGCAGCGTTGAACTACCGGGACTAGCGTTCAATGAGCAGTTCTTC